This T cell receptor beta chain stems from a study of T cells in Graves' hyperthyroidism and ophthalmopathy. Amplification targeted TCR beta CDR3 regions from RNA transcripts. HTBI primers were used for first-round RT-PCR of the TCR CDR3. TCRdb independently ran MiXCR on the multiplex PCR reads; one entry per CDR3 protein. Of approximately 600,000 distinct CDR3 sequences in the sample, around 15% are singletons; the top ten hold roughly 4.5%. It was 8.5 to 10 ml of fresh peripheral blood that supplied the PBMCs. Study conclusions and caveats: In blood, most of the thyroid clonotypes expanded above 0.001 were also present.

Comments on this clonotype: Antigen: not known.

CDR1 and CDR2 (germline): LGHNA, YNFKEQ. The CDR3 has 15 residues. Trimming removed 0 bases from V and 3 bases from J, with 12 bases in between. This clonotype was obtained from a woman aged 40 to 49 with Graves' ophthalmopathy. The sample was blood. The chain has TRBV4-2 and TRBJ2-7; weak D call: TRBD2 (6 bases). The CDR3 reads CASSQEGDGSYEQYF. CDR3 nucleotides: TGTGCCAGCAGCCAAGAGGGGGACGGGAGCTACGAGCAGTACTTC.